This T cell receptor beta chain was profiled in a study of kidney transplant recipient with SARS-CoV-2 infection. CDR3 length equals 20 residues. Per the germline V gene, CDR1 is SNHLY and CDR2 is FYNNEI. The V end was cut by 0 bases, the J end by 6 bases, with 26 bases between. This clonotype was seen at least ten times. MiXCR, applied by TCRdb to the reads, yields one record per CDR3 protein. The sample carries 250,000 or so distinct CDR3 sequences, around 30% recorded once. The specimen comprised a blood sample, sampled at baseline and between days 110 and 120 from a kidney transplant recipient. This receptor was identified in a young adult male patient who had COVID-19 and was a kidney transplant recipient. T cells may partly derive from the graft donor. V and J are TRBV2 and TRBJ2-2, with D possibly being TRBD2 (5 bases). In DNA form, the CDR3 reads TGTGCCAGCAGTGAAGCGCTAGTGGCGGACCCCGTTGGGGAGTCCGGGGAGCTGTTTTTT. It codes for CASSEALVADPVGESGELFF.